This is a list of T cell receptor beta chains from one sample in a study of immune heterogeneity within non-small cell lung tumors. TCRdb re-called the multiplex PCR reads through MiXCR, storing one row per CDR3 protein. The data show more than 10,000 distinct CDR3 sequences, 20% to 25% seen once. The sequencing input was lung tumor tissue. These receptors all come from a man aged 45-65 years with non-small cell lung cancer. CDR3s leave out the opening cysteine and the closing phenylalanine or tryptophan. D genes are given only for firm matches. A clone size is listed for some rows: how often the clone was seen (once, few, many), or a class if it is expanded.

j_call: TRBJ2-2; clone_size: many; v_call: TRBV19; d_call: NA; cdr3_aa: ASSMGRGLNTGELF
j_call: TRBJ2-7; clone_size: medium-sized; v_call: TRBV2; d_call: TRBD1; cdr3_aa: ASSQGVYGQY
j_call: TRBJ2-7; clone_size: many; v_call: TRBV20-1; d_call: NA; cdr3_aa: SARGTGNYEQY
j_call: TRBJ2-1; clone_size: NA; v_call: TRBV6-4; d_call: NA; cdr3_aa: ASSEAGTERQF
j_call: TRBJ1-1; clone_size: many; v_call: TRBV27; d_call: NA; cdr3_aa: ASSPTVGTGWGTEAF
j_call: TRBJ2-3; clone_size: many; v_call: TRBV24-1; d_call: NA; cdr3_aa: ATSEKTGTKSTDTQY
j_call: TRBJ2-3; clone_size: many; v_call: TRBV2; d_call: TRBD2; cdr3_aa: ASSDVLAASTDTQY
j_call: TRBJ2-7; clone_size: many; v_call: TRBV6-1; d_call: NA; cdr3_aa: ATMGNRAPWEQY
j_call: TRBJ2-7; clone_size: medium-sized; v_call: TRBV20-1; d_call: NA; cdr3_aa: SASPVAPLPYEQY
j_call: TRBJ2-2; clone_size: few; v_call: TRBV12-3/TRBV12-4; d_call: NA; cdr3_aa: ASSADSTGELF
j_call: TRBJ2-2; clone_size: many; v_call: TRBV5-1; d_call: NA; cdr3_aa: ASSLGPSRSGELF
j_call: TRBJ1-2; clone_size: medium-sized; v_call: TRBV6-1; d_call: TRBD1; cdr3_aa: ASSSRQGGGYT
j_call: TRBJ2-1; clone_size: many; v_call: TRBV30; d_call: NA; cdr3_aa: AWREGPIPRWHNEQF
j_call: TRBJ1-2; clone_size: few; v_call: TRBV5-6; d_call: NA; cdr3_aa: ASSIASGYT
j_call: TRBJ2-1; clone_size: many; v_call: TRBV6-1; d_call: NA; cdr3_aa: ASSDILGRANEQF
j_call: TRBJ2-5; clone_size: NA; v_call: TRBV20-1; d_call: NA; cdr3_aa: SASNRFQETQY
j_call: TRBJ2-3; clone_size: medium-sized; v_call: TRBV15; d_call: NA; cdr3_aa: ATTPRTQGFSDTQY
j_call: TRBJ2-7; clone_size: medium-sized; v_call: TRBV30; d_call: NA; cdr3_aa: AWSEGDSYEQY
j_call: TRBJ2-5; clone_size: NA; v_call: TRBV30; d_call: NA; cdr3_aa: AWSVRQGPQETQY
j_call: TRBJ2-5; clone_size: once; v_call: TRBV20-1; d_call: NA; cdr3_aa: SASFPGEETQY
j_call: TRBJ1-5; clone_size: many; v_call: TRBV7-6; d_call: NA; cdr3_aa: ASSQYSNQPQH
j_call: TRBJ1-6; clone_size: many; v_call: TRBV7-3; d_call: NA; cdr3_aa: ASSLDGWNSPLH
j_call: TRBJ1-4; clone_size: many; v_call: TRBV25-1; d_call: NA; cdr3_aa: ASSEYRGTNEKLF
j_call: TRBJ2-7; clone_size: many; v_call: TRBV28; d_call: TRBD1; cdr3_aa: ASTTLRTGGEYEQY
j_call: TRBJ2-6; clone_size: many; v_call: TRBV7-8; d_call: NA; cdr3_aa: ASSLLGFSGANVLT
j_call: TRBJ2-5; clone_size: medium-sized; v_call: TRBV28; d_call: TRBD1; cdr3_aa: ASGRDSRRQETQY
j_call: TRBJ2-3; clone_size: many; v_call: TRBV7-9; d_call: TRBD1; cdr3_aa: ASSSWSGQETDTQY
j_call: TRBJ2-7; clone_size: medium-sized; v_call: TRBV28; d_call: NA; cdr3_aa: ASSDRPTYEQY
j_call: TRBJ2-1; clone_size: NA; v_call: TRBV29-1; d_call: NA; cdr3_aa: SVHTGVPYNEQF
j_call: TRBJ1-1; clone_size: NA; v_call: TRBV5-1; d_call: NA; cdr3_aa: ASSLEGGHTAEAF
j_call: TRBJ1-1; clone_size: many; v_call: TRBV30; d_call: NA; cdr3_aa: AWSERENTEAF
j_call: TRBJ1-1; clone_size: many; v_call: TRBV20-1; d_call: NA; cdr3_aa: SARVGRINTEAF
j_call: TRBJ2-1; clone_size: many; v_call: TRBV7-2; d_call: NA; cdr3_aa: ASSARTSNEQF
j_call: TRBJ1-5; clone_size: NA; v_call: TRBV6-1; d_call: NA; cdr3_aa: ASMVTRTVNQPQH
j_call: TRBJ2-1; clone_size: many; v_call: TRBV2; d_call: TRBD2; cdr3_aa: ASRGRSSGSSYNEQF
j_call: TRBJ2-5; clone_size: NA; v_call: TRBV7-2; d_call: NA; cdr3_aa: PSSLAPGGLGETQY
j_call: TRBJ1-5; clone_size: NA; v_call: TRBV10-3; d_call: TRBD1; cdr3_aa: AISADREVQPQH